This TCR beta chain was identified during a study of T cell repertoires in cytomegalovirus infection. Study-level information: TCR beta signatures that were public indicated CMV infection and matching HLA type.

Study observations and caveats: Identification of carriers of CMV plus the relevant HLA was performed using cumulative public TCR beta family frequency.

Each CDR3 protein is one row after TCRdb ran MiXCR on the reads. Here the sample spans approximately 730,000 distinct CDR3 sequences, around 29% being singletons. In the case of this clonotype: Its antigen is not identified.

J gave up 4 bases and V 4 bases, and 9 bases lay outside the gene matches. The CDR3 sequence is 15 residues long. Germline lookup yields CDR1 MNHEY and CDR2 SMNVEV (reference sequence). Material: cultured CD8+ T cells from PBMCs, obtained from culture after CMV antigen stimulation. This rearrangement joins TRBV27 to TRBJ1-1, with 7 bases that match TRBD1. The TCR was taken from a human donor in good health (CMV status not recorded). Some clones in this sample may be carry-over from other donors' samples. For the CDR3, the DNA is TGTGCCAGCAGTTGGGGGACAGACGCCGGCACTGAAGCTTTCTTT. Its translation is CASSWGTDAGTEAFF.